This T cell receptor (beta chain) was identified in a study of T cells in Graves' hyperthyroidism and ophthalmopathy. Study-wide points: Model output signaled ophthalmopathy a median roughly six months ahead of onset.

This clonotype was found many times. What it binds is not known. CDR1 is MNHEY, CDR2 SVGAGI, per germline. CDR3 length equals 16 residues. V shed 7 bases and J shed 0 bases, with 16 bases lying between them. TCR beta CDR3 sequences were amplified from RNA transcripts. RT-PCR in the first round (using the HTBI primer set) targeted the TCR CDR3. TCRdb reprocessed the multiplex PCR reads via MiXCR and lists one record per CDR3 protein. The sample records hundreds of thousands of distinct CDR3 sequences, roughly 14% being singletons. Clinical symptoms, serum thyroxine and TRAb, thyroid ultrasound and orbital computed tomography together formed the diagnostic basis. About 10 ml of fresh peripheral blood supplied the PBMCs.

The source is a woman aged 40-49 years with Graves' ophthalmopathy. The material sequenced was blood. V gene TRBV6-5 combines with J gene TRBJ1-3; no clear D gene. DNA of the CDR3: TGTGCCAGCACTTATACCACCGGCAGCTCTGGAAACACCATATATTTT. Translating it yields CASTYTTGSSGNTIYF.